Listed below are T cell receptor beta chains from one sample, sequenced in a study of vaccination and CD4 T cells after COVID-19. No antigen is known for these receptors. One entry per CDR3 protein, called by TCRdb with MiXCR from the PCR reads. The table has approximately 20,000 distinct CDR3 sequences, less than 50% seen once. Material: CD4+ T cells from blood, cultured in vitro, obtained after SARS-CoV-2 vaccination. The receptors shown here come from a human donor who had recovered from COVID-19. CDR3s include the opening cysteine and the closing phenylalanine or tryptophan. A D gene is named only where the DNA matches it firmly. Rows give clone size only sometimes, using once, few, many, or a class for an expanded clone.

clone size: -; D gene: -; V gene: TRBV27; J gene: TRBJ2-1; CDR3 protein: CASSLTSASYNEQFF; CDR3 DNA: TGTGCCAGCAGTTTAACCAGCGCCTCCTACAATGAGCAGTTCTTC
clone size: few; D gene: TRBD1; V gene: TRBV7-9; J gene: TRBJ1-3; CDR3 protein: CASSLTGAGNTIYF; CDR3 DNA: TGTGCCAGCAGCCTGACAGGGGCTGGAAACACCATATATTTT
clone size: -; D gene: TRBD1; V gene: TRBV19; J gene: TRBJ2-7; CDR3 protein: CASSLPGQGTYEQYF; CDR3 DNA: TGTGCCAGTAGTCTACCGGGACAGGGGACCTACGAGCAGTACTTC
clone size: -; D gene: -; V gene: TRBV27; J gene: TRBJ2-5; CDR3 protein: CASSLSRGFQETQYF; CDR3 DNA: TGTGCCAGCAGTTTATCACGGGGGTTCCAAGAGACCCAGTACTTC
clone size: -; D gene: TRBD1; V gene: TRBV7-9; J gene: TRBJ2-4; CDR3 protein: CASSRRGQGGMANIQYF; CDR3 DNA: TGTGCCAGCAGCCGGAGGGGACAGGGGGGTATGGCCAACATTCAGTACTTC
clone size: -; D gene: TRBD1; V gene: TRBV7-3; J gene: TRBJ2-5; CDR3 protein: CASSSPDRADETQYF; CDR3 DNA: TGTGCCAGCAGCTCCCCGGACAGGGCGGACGAGACCCAGTACTTC
clone size: -; D gene: TRBD1; V gene: TRBV27; J gene: TRBJ2-1; CDR3 protein: CASSFRDRSYNEQFF; CDR3 DNA: TGTGCCAGCAGTTTTCGGGACAGATCCTACAATGAGCAGTTCTTC
clone size: few; D gene: TRBD1; V gene: TRBV11-3; J gene: TRBJ1-1; CDR3 protein: CASSLGLGQVTEAFF; CDR3 DNA: TGTGCCAGCAGCTTAGGCCTGGGACAGGTCACTGAAGCTTTCTTT
clone size: -; D gene: TRBD2; V gene: TRBV19; J gene: TRBJ2-3; CDR3 protein: CASSGGSTDTQYF; CDR3 DNA: TGTGCCAGTTCAGGCGGGAGTACGGATACGCAGTATTTT
clone size: -; D gene: -; V gene: TRBV6-2/TRBV6-3; J gene: TRBJ2-2; CDR3 protein: CASSSERGTGELFF; CDR3 DNA: TGTGCCAGCAGTTCAGAAAGGGGGACCGGGGAGCTGTTTTTT
clone size: few; D gene: -; V gene: TRBV6-2/TRBV6-3; J gene: TRBJ2-7; CDR3 protein: CASSYSRSGEQYF; CDR3 DNA: TGTGCCAGCAGTTACTCGAGATCGGGCGAGCAGTACTTC
clone size: few; D gene: TRBD2; V gene: TRBV7-9; J gene: TRBJ2-5; CDR3 protein: CASSLRTSGGSETQYF; CDR3 DNA: TGTGCCAGCAGCCTTAGGACTAGCGGGGGTTCGGAGACCCAGTACTTC
clone size: -; D gene: -; V gene: TRBV7-9; J gene: TRBJ2-7; CDR3 protein: CASSSRSSYEQYF; CDR3 DNA: TGTGCCAGCAGCTCACGGAGCTCCTACGAGCAGTACTTC
clone size: once; D gene: -; V gene: TRBV7-2; J gene: TRBJ1-3; CDR3 protein: CASSPQTAAGNTIYF; CDR3 DNA: TGTGCCAGCAGCCCTCAGACAGCGGCTGGAAACACCATATATTTT
clone size: -; D gene: TRBD2; V gene: TRBV20-1; J gene: TRBJ2-3; CDR3 protein: CSARDSGLAGGFTDTQYF; CDR3 DNA: TGCAGTGCTAGAGATTCCGGACTAGCGGGGGGATTTACAGATACGCAGTATTTT
clone size: few; D gene: -; V gene: TRBV6-2/TRBV6-3; J gene: TRBJ1-1; CDR3 protein: CASRPPANTEAFF; CDR3 DNA: TGTGCCAGCAGGCCCCCGGCGAACACTGAAGCTTTCTTT
clone size: -; D gene: TRBD1; V gene: TRBV5-6; J gene: TRBJ1-5; CDR3 protein: CASSTGVGNQPQHF; CDR3 DNA: TGTGCCAGCAGTACAGGGGTCGGAAATCAGCCCCAGCATTTT
clone size: -; D gene: -; V gene: TRBV7-2; J gene: TRBJ2-2; CDR3 protein: CASSLAFGSNTGELFF; CDR3 DNA: TGTGCCAGCAGCTTAGCGTTCGGGTCGAACACCGGGGAGCTGTTTTTT
clone size: -; D gene: -; V gene: TRBV28; J gene: TRBJ2-1; CDR3 protein: CASSQLDREQFF; CDR3 DNA: TGTGCCAGCAGTCAACTCGATCGGGAGCAGTTCTTC
clone size: few; D gene: -; V gene: TRBV6-1; J gene: TRBJ2-5; CDR3 protein: CASIQDGGSKTQYF; CDR3 DNA: TGTGCCAGTATACAGGATGGGGGGTCGAAGACCCAGTACTTC
clone size: -; D gene: TRBD2; V gene: TRBV20-1; J gene: TRBJ2-1; CDR3 protein: CSAATSGVYNEQFF; CDR3 DNA: TGCAGTGCCGCAACTAGCGGGGTCTACAATGAGCAGTTCTTC
clone size: -; D gene: -; V gene: TRBV5-6; J gene: TRBJ1-2; CDR3 protein: CASSLTRTGNYGYTF; CDR3 DNA: TGTGCCAGCAGCCTGACTAGGACGGGTAACTATGGCTACACCTTC
clone size: -; D gene: -; V gene: TRBV20-1; J gene: TRBJ2-2; CDR3 protein: CSARDLRDTGELFF; CDR3 DNA: TGCAGTGCTAGAGATCTACGGGACACCGGGGAGCTGTTTTTT
clone size: -; D gene: TRBD1; V gene: TRBV27; J gene: TRBJ1-6; CDR3 protein: CASSLYPPLDREGSPLHF; CDR3 DNA: TGTGCCAGCAGTTTATACCCCCCCTTGGACAGGGAAGGTTCACCCCTCCACTTT
clone size: -; D gene: TRBD2; V gene: TRBV12-3/TRBV12-4; J gene: TRBJ2-1; CDR3 protein: CASSLISGGWAHNEQFF; CDR3 DNA: TGTGCCAGCAGTTTGATTAGCGGGGGGTGGGCCCACAATGAGCAGTTCTTC